Each of the 9 T cell receptor beta chains below was sequenced from the same sample in a study of blood T cell repertoires in COVID-19. Clones were read by immunoSEQ multiplex PCR, and TCRdb kept only the in-frame ones, dropping some. This sample has 350,000 or so clones, with 65% to 90% found just once. The sequenced sample was PBMCs or T cells enriched from blood (not recorded which). The receptor source for this set is a woman between 40 and 50 years old with acute COVID-19.

This clone was recorded once. The CDR3 sequence: CTSSLKIGSGGPLKEQYF. The DNA of the CDR3 is TGCACCAGCAGCCTCAAGATAGGTAGCGGGGGGCCCCTTAAAGAGCAGTACTTC. The chain recombines TRBV1 with TRBJ2-7; TRBD2, the table's D call, was not compared with the DNA. TRBV1 is a pseudogene locus. The CDR3 is 18 amino acids.

This chain links TRBV3-1 (or the pseudogene TRBV3-2) with TRBJ2-3; 12 bases match TRBD2. The V gene's germline CDR1 is LGHDT and CDR2 YNNKEL (reference sequence). This CDR3 has 19 residues. The ends lost 2 bases at V and 5 bases at J; junction bases unmatched: 14. CDR3 in amino acids: CASSQYTARLAGVGDTQYF. The CDR3 nucleotides are TGTGCCAGCAGCCAATATACCGCGAGACTAGCGGGAGTTGGAGATACGCAGTATTTT.

DNA for the CDR3: TGTGCCAGCAGCCTGGGACTAGCGGGAGTTCCCACAGATACGCAGTATTTT. It encodes CASSLGLAGVPTDTQYF. This chain links TRBV9 with TRBJ2-3; 14 bases are shared with TRBD2. This CDR3 spans 17 amino acids. Germline V CDR1 and CDR2: SGDLS, YYNGEE. Trimming at V came to 4 bases and at J to 2 bases, leaving 6 bases not matched to a gene. The full variable domain, completed using reference TRBV9 and TRBJ2-3, is DSGVTQTPKHLITATGQRVTLRCSPRSGDLSVYWYQQSLDQGLQFLIQYYNGEERAKGNILERFSAQQFPDLHSELNLSSLELGDSALYFCASSLGLAGVPTDTQYFGPGTRLTVL.

The gene calls are TRBV19 and TRBJ2-7; 9 bases are a match to TRBD2. J gave up 1 base and V 6 bases, and 7 bases lay outside the gene matches. CDR1 is LNHDA, CDR2 SQIVND, per germline (reference sequence). The CDR3 covers 15 residues. CDR3 nucleotide sequence: TGTGCCAGTAGCCCAGGGCTAGCGGGGTCCTACGAGCAGTACTTC. It yields the protein CASSPGLAGSYEQYF.

This CDR3 is CASSPRQSQNTGELFF. CDR3 nucleotide sequence: TGTGCCAGCTCACCCCGACAGTCACAGAACACCGGGGAGCTGTTTTTT. The chain couples TRBV18 to TRBJ2-2; a possible D gene is TRBD1 (5 bases). CDR1 KGHSH and CDR2 LQKENI come from the germline V gene. The V gene lost 3 bases and the J gene lost 1 base, with 12 bases spanning the gap. The CDR3 spans 16 residues. Filled out from reference TRBV18 and TRBJ2-2, the complete variable domain reads NAGVMQNPRHLVRRRGQEARLRCSPMKGHSHVYWYRQLPEEGLKFMVYLQKENIIDESGMPKERFSAEFPKEGPSILRIQQVVRGDSAAYFCASSPRQSQNTGELFFGEGSRLTVL.

CDR3: CASSESWDRVGTEAFF. The CDR3 DNA sequence: TGTGCCAGCAGTGAATCCTGGGACAGGGTGGGGACTGAAGCTTTCTTT. The V gene is TRBV25-1, the J gene TRBJ1-1, with TRBD1 matching over 9 bases. The ends lost 1 base at V and 5 bases at J; junction bases unmatched: 8. The CDR3 consists of 16 residues. CDR1 is MGHDK and CDR2 is SYGVNS in the germline V gene.

This rearrangement joins TRBV19 to TRBJ1-5; D is possibly TRBD1 (5 bases). V lost 6 bases and J lost 3, with 12 bases in between. Germline CDR1 reads LNHDA; CDR2 reads SQIVND (reference sequence). There are 14 residues in the CDR3. The CDR3 here is CASREGTLNQPQHF. The CDR3 DNA reads TGTGCCAGTAGGGAAGGGACTCTCAATCAGCCCCAGCATTTT.

This clone was counted only a few times. V usage is TRBV5-1 and J usage is TRBJ1-5, with D possibly TRBD1 on 5 matching bases. This CDR3 has 13 residues. V gave up 0 bases and J gave up 7 bases, with 8 bases separating them. The germline V gene encodes CDR1 SGHRS and CDR2 YFSETQ. The DNA of the CDR3 is TGCGCCAGCAGCTTGGGGGGGGACCAGCCCCAGCATTTT. The encoded protein is CASSLGGDQPQHF.

The chain combines TRBV12-5 with TRBJ2-3, with D possibly matching TRBD2 (6 bases). This CDR3 comprises 14 residues. V gave up 4 bases and J gave up 4 bases, with 12 bases separating them. Germline loops: CDR1 LGHNT, CDR2 FRNRAP. In DNA, the CDR3 is TGTGCTAGTGGTTGGTGGGGGGTATCAGATACGCAGTATTTT. This codes for CASGWWGVSDTQYF.